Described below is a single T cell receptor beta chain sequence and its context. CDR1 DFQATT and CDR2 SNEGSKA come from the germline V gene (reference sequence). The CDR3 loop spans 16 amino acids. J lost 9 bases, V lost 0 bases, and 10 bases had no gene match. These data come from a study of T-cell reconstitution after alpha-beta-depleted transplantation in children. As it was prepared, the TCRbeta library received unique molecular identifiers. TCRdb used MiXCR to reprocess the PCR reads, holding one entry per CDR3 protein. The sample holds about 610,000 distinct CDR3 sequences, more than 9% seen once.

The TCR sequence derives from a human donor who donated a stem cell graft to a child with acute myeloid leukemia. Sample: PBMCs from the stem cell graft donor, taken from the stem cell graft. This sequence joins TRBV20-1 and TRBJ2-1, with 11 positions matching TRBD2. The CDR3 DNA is TGCAGTGCTAGAGATGAAACTAGCGGGAGAAGAGGTGAGCAGTTCTTC. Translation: CSARDETSGRRGEQFF.